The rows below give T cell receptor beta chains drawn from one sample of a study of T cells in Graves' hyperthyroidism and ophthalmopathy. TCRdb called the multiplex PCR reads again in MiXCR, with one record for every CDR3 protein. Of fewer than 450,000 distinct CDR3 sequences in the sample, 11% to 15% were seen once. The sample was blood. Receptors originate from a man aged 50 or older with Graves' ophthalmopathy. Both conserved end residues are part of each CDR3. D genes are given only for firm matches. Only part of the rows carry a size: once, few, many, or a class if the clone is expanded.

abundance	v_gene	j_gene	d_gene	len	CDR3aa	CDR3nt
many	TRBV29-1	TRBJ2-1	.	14	CSVYIRGGFDEQFF	TGCAGCGTTTACATTCGAGGCGGGTTCGATGAGCAGTTCTTC
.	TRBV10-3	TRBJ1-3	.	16	CALSESGPRYGNTIYF	TGTGCCCTCAGTGAGTCGGGCCCACGGTATGGAAACACCATATATTTT
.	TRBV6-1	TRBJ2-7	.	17	CASSHIRSTARSYEQYF	TGTGCCAGCAGTCACATAAGGAGTACGGCCCGCTCCTACGAGCAGTACTTC
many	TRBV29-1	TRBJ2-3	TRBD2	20	CSVAEPGLESSRGGPDTQYF	TGCAGCGTTGCCGAGCCGGGACTAGAATCATCCCGGGGGGGTCCAGATACGCAGTATTTT
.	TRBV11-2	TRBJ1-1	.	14	CASRGGQANTEAFF	TGTGCCAGCAGGGGGGGACAAGCTAACACTGAAGCTTTCTTT
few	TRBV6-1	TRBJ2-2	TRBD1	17	CASSKFPTGGNTGELFF	TGTGCCAGCAGTAAGTTCCCTACAGGGGGCAACACCGGGGAGCTGTTTTTT
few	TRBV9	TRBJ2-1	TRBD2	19	CASSVETAGSGSSYNEQFF	TGTGCCAGCAGCGTAGAGACAGCGGGGAGCGGGTCTAGCTACAATGAGCAGTTCTTC
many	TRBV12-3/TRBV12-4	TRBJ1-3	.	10	CASSLDTIYF	TGTGCCAGCAGCCTAGACACCATATATTTT
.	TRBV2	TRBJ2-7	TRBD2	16	CASREVAGAFTYEQYF	TGTGCCAGCAGAGAAGTAGCGGGAGCATTCACCTACGAGCAGTACTTC
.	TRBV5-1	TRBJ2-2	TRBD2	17	CASSFGLAGGRGGELFF	TGCGCCAGCAGCTTTGGACTAGCGGGAGGGCGCGGCGGGGAGCTGTTTTTT
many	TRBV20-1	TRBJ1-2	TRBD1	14	CSARAQGAGYGYTF	TGCAGTGCTAGAGCTCAGGGGGCCGGCTATGGCTACACCTTC
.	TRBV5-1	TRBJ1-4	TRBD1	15	CASSRQGQINEKLFF	TGCGCCAGCAGCCGTCAGGGACAGATTAATGAAAAACTGTTTTTT
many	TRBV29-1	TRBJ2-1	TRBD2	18	CSVESDRASGSAGNEQFF	TGCAGCGTTGAAAGTGACAGGGCTAGCGGGAGTGCGGGCAATGAGCAGTTCTTC
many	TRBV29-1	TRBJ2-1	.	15	CSVLPSGLPYNEQFF	TGCAGCGTTCTTCCGTCGGGACTGCCATACAATGAGCAGTTCTTC
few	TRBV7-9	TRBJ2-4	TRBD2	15	CASSTTSDLKNIQYF	TGTGCCAGCAGCACAACTAGCGATCTTAAAAACATTCAGTACTTC
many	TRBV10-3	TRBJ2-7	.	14	CATEDPGRPLEQYF	TGTGCCACCGAGGATCCGGGACGGCCCCTCGAGCAGTACTTC
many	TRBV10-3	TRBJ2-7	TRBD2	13	CATLAGGSYEQYF	TGTGCCACACTAGCGGGAGGCTCCTACGAGCAGTACTTC
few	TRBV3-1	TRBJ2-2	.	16	CASSRTGAIVTGELFF	TGTGCCAGCAGCCGGACGGGGGCGATCGTCACCGGGGAGCTGTTTTTT
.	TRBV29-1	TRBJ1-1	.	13	CSAETGFNTEAFF	TGCAGCGCCGAAACAGGATTTAACACTGAAGCTTTCTTT
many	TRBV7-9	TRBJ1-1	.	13	CASSLSDATEAFF	TGTGCCAGCAGCTTAAGCGATGCCACTGAAGCTTTCTTT
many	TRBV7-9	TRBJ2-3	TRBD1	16	CASSPRTGGRTDTQYF	TGTGCCAGCAGCCCCCGGACAGGGGGCCGCACAGATACGCAGTATTTT
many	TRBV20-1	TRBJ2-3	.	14	CSARGLDNTDTQYF	TGCAGTGCTAGAGGACTAGATAACACAGATACGCAGTATTTT
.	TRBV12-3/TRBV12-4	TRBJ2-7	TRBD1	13	CASEGQGFSEQYF	TGTGCCAGCGAGGGACAGGGTTTTTCCGAGCAGTACTTC
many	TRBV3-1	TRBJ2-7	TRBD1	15	CASSHTGTGGYEQYF	TGTGCCAGCAGTCATACCGGGACAGGGGGCTACGAGCAGTACTTC
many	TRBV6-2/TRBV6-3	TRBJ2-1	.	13	CASSRYRDTEQFF	TGTGCCAGCAGTCGATACAGGGACACTGAGCAGTTCTTC
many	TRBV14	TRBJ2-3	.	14	CASSQDSLADTQYF	TGTGCCAGCAGCCAAGATAGCTTAGCGGATACGCAGTATTTT
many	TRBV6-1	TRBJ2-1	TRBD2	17	CASSERAGGPSYNEQFF	TGTGCCAGCAGTGAGAGAGCGGGAGGGCCCTCCTACAATGAGCAGTTCTTC
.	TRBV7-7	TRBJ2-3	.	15	CASSFQLGRTDTQYF	TGTGCTAGCAGCTTTCAACTCGGGCGGACAGATACGCAGTATTTT
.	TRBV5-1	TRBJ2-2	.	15	CASSFPRADTGELFF	TGCGCCAGCAGCTTTCCCAGGGCTGACACCGGGGAGCTGTTTTTT
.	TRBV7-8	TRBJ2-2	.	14	CASSLIGGTGELFF	TGTGCCAGCAGCTTGATAGGGGGCACCGGGGAGCTGTTTTTT
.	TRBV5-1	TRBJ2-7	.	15	CASSFLGAHPREQYF	TGCGCCAGCAGCTTTCTAGGGGCCCACCCTAGAGAGCAGTACTTC
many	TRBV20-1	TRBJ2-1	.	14	CSARSQQGNNEQFF	TGCAGTGCTAGAAGCCAGCAGGGGAATAATGAGCAGTTCTTC
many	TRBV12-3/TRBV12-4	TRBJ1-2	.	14	CASSPVTRIYGYTF	TGTGCCAGCAGTCCAGTCACCCGAATCTATGGCTACACCTTC
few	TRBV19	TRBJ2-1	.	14	CASSIQSSYNEQFF	TGTGCCAGTAGTATTCAGAGCTCCTACAATGAGCAGTTCTTC
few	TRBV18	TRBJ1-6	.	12	CASSPERTALHF	TGTGCCAGCTCACCAGAGAGGACAGCCCTCCACTTT
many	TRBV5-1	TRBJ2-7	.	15	CASSLNPALNYEQYF	TGCGCCAGCAGCTTAAACCCGGCCCTCAACTACGAGCAGTACTTC
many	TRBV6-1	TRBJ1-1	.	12	CASIPGSTEAFF	TGTGCCAGCATCCCGGGTTCAACTGAAGCTTTCTTT
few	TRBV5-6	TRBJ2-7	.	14	CASSLPYARYEQYF	TGTGCCAGCAGCTTGCCCTACGCAAGATACGAGCAGTACTTC
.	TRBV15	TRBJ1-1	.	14	CATRARAGNTEAFF	TGTGCCACCAGAGCGCGTGCGGGTAACACTGAAGCTTTCTTT
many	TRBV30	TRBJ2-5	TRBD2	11	CAWSREGTQYF	TGTGCCTGGAGTCGGGAGGGGACCCAGTACTTC
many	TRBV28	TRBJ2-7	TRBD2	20	CASSLNAGASLTYLTYEQYF	TGTGCCAGCAGTTTAAATGCGGGAGCTTCTTTAACTTATTTGACCTACGAGCAGTACTTC
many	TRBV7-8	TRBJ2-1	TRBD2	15	CASSPSRGSYNEQFF	TGTGCCAGCAGCCCCTCGCGGGGGAGCTACAATGAGCAGTTCTTC
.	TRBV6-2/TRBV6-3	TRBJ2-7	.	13	CASSYWDSYEQYF	TGTGCCAGCAGTTACTGGGACTCCTACGAGCAGTACTTC
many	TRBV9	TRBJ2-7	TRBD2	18	CASSAGTSGRSLQYEQYF	TGTGCCAGCAGCGCCGGGACTAGCGGGAGGAGTCTCCAATACGAGCAGTACTTC
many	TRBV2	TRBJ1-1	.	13	CASSVKKSTEAFF	TGTGCCAGCAGTGTTAAGAAGAGCACTGAAGCTTTCTTT
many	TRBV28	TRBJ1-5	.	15	CASSLYRLGNQPQHF	TGTGCCAGCAGTTTATACAGGCTCGGAAATCAGCCCCAGCATTTT
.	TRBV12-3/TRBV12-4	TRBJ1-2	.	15	CASSSFGGSVYGYTF	TGTGCCAGCAGTTCTTTCGGGGGATCGGTCTATGGCTACACCTTC
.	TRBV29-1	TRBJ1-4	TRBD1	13	CSVRTGSFEKLFF	TGCAGCGTGAGGACAGGGAGTTTTGAAAAACTGTTTTTT
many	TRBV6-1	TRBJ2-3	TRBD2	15	CASSGASGRGYTQYF	TGTGCCAGCAGTGGGGCTAGCGGGAGAGGTTATACGCAGTATTTT
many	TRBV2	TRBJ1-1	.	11	CASSVEGGAFF	TGTGCCAGCAGTGTCGAGGGGGGAGCTTTCTTT
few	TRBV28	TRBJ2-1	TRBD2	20	CASSFGGLAGHFSSYNEQFF	TGTGCCAGCAGTTTCGGGGGACTAGCGGGACATTTCTCCTCCTACAATGAGCAGTTCTTC
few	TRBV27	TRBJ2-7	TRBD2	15	CASSLRLAASYEQYF	TGTGCCAGCAGTTTGAGGCTAGCGGCCTCCTACGAGCAGTACTTC
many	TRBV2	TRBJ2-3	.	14	CASMTGLRTDTQYF	TGTGCCAGCATGACCGGACTACGCACAGATACGCAGTATTTT
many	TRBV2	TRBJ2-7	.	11	CASSKEYEQYF	TGTGCCAGCAGCAAGGAGTACGAGCAGTACTTC
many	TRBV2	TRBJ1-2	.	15	CASSGLPGRADGYTF	TGTGCCAGCAGTGGACTCCCAGGCAGGGCGGATGGCTACACCTTC
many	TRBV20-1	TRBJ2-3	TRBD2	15	CSAGLAGGMTDTQYF	TGCAGTGCTGGCCTAGCGGGAGGGATGACAGATACGCAGTATTTT
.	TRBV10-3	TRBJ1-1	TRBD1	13	CAISGQENTEAFF	TGTGCCATCAGCGGACAGGAAAACACTGAAGCTTTCTTT
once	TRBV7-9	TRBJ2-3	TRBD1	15	CASSLGQVWGDTQYF	TGTGCCAGCAGCTTGGGACAGGTTTGGGGAGATACGCAGTATTTT
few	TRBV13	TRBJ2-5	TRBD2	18	CASSLEGAGLAGRETQYF	TGTGCCAGCAGCTTAGAGGGGGCGGGACTAGCGGGACGGGAGACCCAGTACTTC